This T cell receptor beta chain was sequenced in a study of blood T cell repertoires in COVID-19 (TCRdb year 2020). The study in broad terms: Collaborator samples came from the United States, Italy and Spain and covered acute and convalescent phases of COVID-19. The prospective study material was composed of cDNA or gDNA derived from T cells, B-cell-depleted T cells, or PBMCs. Subjects who had been exposed to COVID-19, were actively infected with it, or had recovered from it provided the deeply sampled blood TCRbeta repertoires that made up the dataset. The repertoires were released in a freely available public database meant as a resource for research on the immune response to SARS-CoV-2. Samples came from the ongoing ImmuneRACE study (first 160 participants) plus 1,254 subjects from 6 global collaborators. Nearly every sample came with metadata listing a de-identified subject ID, COVID-19 status, age in years and sex. Where available, HLA class I and class II types were taken from metadata supplied by the sample provider and were not determined by assay-based typing.

As regards this clone: Its antigen remains undetermined. No per-base quality is available; no much larger clone lies one base away.

Collaborating institutions collected whole blood in K2EDTA tubes following their own protocols. For TCRbeta analysis, collaborators shipped samples as frozen whole blood, isolated PBMCs, or DNA extracted from either of those sample types. Trimming at the junction amounts to 0 bases on V and 8 bases on J, and the germline ends lie 11 bases apart. CDR1 is given as SGHDT and CDR2 as YYEEEE, both from the germline V gene. The cysteine opens and the phenylalanine closes a CDR3 of 13 amino acids. The retained sequence is limited to the CDR3, 39 bases, with the frame set at the first base. Paper-wide results and their limitations: How much clinical and demographic metadata was included differed by source and by participant, and the metadata was provided uncurated.

The immunoSEQ Assay, a bias-controlled multiplex PCR, was used to amplify TCRbeta CDR3 regions from genomic DNA. The authors' pipeline ran thus. Nucleated cell counts per sample were estimated from amplification of reference gene primers within the assay. To quantify the absolute abundance of each unique TCRbeta CDR3 rearrangement, sequence reads were collapsed and filtered. For each sample, productive Simpson clonality was calculated as the square root of Simpson's diversity index over productive rearrangements. TCRdb carries this immuneACCESS record with in-frame sequences only. Its versions omit some clonotypes, under half of them owing to an unresolved V gene in the studies checked, with the rest unexplained. D and trimming come from the DNA, and the V and J calls and clone size come from that table. The sample includes 75,000 to 95,000 clones, with roughly 72% observed a single time. Roughly 25% of the sample is held by the ten biggest clonotypes.

The sequence is built from TRBV5-6 and TRBJ1-2; the D gene is not confidently resolved. What was sequenced was peripheral blood. The TCR was taken from a woman aged 60 to 75 in a cohort sampled during active or convalescent COVID-19. The sequenced DNA: TGTGCCAGCAGCTTGGGTCGGACGGGAGGCTACACCTTC. It specifies CASSLGRTGGYTF.